The 22 T cell receptor beta chains below all came from one sample that was sequenced in a study of T cells in Graves' hyperthyroidism and ophthalmopathy. Amplified regions were TCR beta CDR3 sequences from RNA transcripts. HTBI primers were used for first-round RT-PCR of the TCR CDR3. One entry per CDR3 protein results from TCRdb running MiXCR on the multiplex PCR reads. Here the sample spans about 560,000 distinct CDR3 sequences, more than 45% being singletons. The material sequenced was peripheral blood or thyroid tissue (not recorded which). These receptors were obtained from a woman aged 18-29 years with Graves' hyperthyroidism.

This clonotype came up a few times. The chain employs TRBV6-5 and TRBJ1-5; tentatively, D is TRBD1 (5 bases). The CDR3 spans 16 residues. Germline assignment: CDR1 MNHEY and CDR2 SVGAGI. V lost 7 bases to trimming and J lost 0 bases, with 16 bases between them. CDR3 in amino acids: CASTRWGTYSNQPQHF. CDR3 nucleotides: TGTGCCAGCACACGCTGGGGGACGTATAGCAATCAGCCCCAGCATTTT.

This clonotype was recorded at least ten times. The chain uses TRBV2 and TRBJ2-2; no firm D call. The CDR3 has 11 amino acids. CDR1 and CDR2 (germline): SNHLY, FYNNEI. The V and J ends lost 8 bases and 6 bases respectively, with 7 bases between them. CDR3 nucleotide sequence: TGTGCCAGCGCCGGCTCCGGGGAGCTGTTTTTT. This translates into CASAGSGELFF.

This clonotype was counted between two and nine times. The chain is built from TRBV20-1 and TRBJ2-7, with 8 bases matching TRBD2. Looked up from germline, CDR1 is DFQATT and CDR2 is SNEGSKA (reference sequence). The CDR3 is made up of 14 amino acids. The V segment lost 3 bases and the J segment 3 bases; nucleotides outside the gene matches: 7. CDR3 residues: CSASSRTSHYEQYF. For the CDR3, the DNA is TGCAGTGCTAGTTCCCGGACTAGCCACTACGAGCAGTACTTC.

This clonotype was recorded many times. The chain combines TRBV7-9 with TRBJ1-5, with D perhaps TRBD1 (6 bases). The germline V gene encodes CDR1 SEHNR and CDR2 FQNEAQ (reference sequence). The V and J ends lost 1 base and 7 bases respectively, with 11 bases between them. This CDR3 is built from 14 residues. CDR3 residues: CASSLGAGEQPQHF. The CDR3 DNA reads as TGTGCCAGCAGCTTAGGGGCAGGGGAACAGCCCCAGCATTTT. Drawing the rest from reference TRBV7-9 and TRBJ1-5, the complete variable domain is DTGVSQNPRHKITKRGQNVTFRCDPISEHNRLYWYRQTLGQGPEFLTYFQNEAQLEKSRLLSDRFSAERPKGSFSTLEIQRTEQGDSAMYLCASSLGAGEQPQHFGDGTRLSIL.

This sequence joins TRBV24-1 and TRBJ1-1; 8 bases match TRBD1. This CDR3 comprises 16 residues. From germline, CDR1 is KGHDR and CDR2 SFDVKD. V shed 4 bases, J shed 3 bases, and the junction held 9 bases outside the gene matches. The CDR3 DNA reads TGTGCCACCAGTGACGAATTGGGACAGGAGTACACTGAAGCTTTCTTT. This encodes CATSDELGQEYTEAFF.

This chain joins TRBV25-1 and TRBJ1-2, with D unresolved. V was clipped by 4 bases and J by 7 bases, with 19 bases between them. CDR1 is MGHDK and CDR2 is SYGVNS in the germline V gene. The CDR3 has 15 amino acids. DNA of the CDR3: TGTGCCAGCAGTGCTCCTCCCGGGCCTCAGAGTGGCTACACCTTC. Translation gives CASSAPPGPQSGYTF.

The rearrangement uses TRBV29-1 and TRBJ2-7, with 8 bases matching TRBD1. The CDR3 has 12 residues. CDR1 is SQVTM and CDR2 is ANQGSEA in the germline V gene. V gave up 3 bases and J gave up 5 bases; unmatched junction bases: 3. CDR3 nucleotides: TGCAGCGTTGACAGGGGGCGGAACGAGCAGTACTTC. This codes for CSVDRGRNEQYF.

This clonotype came up many times. The chain couples TRBV2 to TRBJ2-5; 7 nucleotides agree with TRBD1. CDR1 is SNHLY and CDR2 is FYNNEI in the germline V gene. This CDR3 contains 15 residues. The junction had 10 bases not matched to a gene; V was cut back by 4 bases and J by 5 bases. The CDR3 reads CASSAERGQAETQYF. The DNA for the CDR3 is TGTGCCAGCAGTGCGGAGAGGGGGCAAGCGGAGACCCAGTACTTC. The full variable domain, completed using reference TRBV2 and TRBJ2-5, is EPEVTQTPSHQVTQMGQEVILRCVPISNHLYFYWYRQILGQKVEFLVSFYNNEISEKSEIFDDQFSVERPDGSNFTLKIRSTKLEDSAMYFCASSAERGQAETQYFGPGTRLLVL.

The chain carries TRBV25-1 and TRBJ1-2; 8 bases are a match to TRBD1. Germline CDR1 reads MGHDK; CDR2 reads SYGVNS. Trimming cost V 4 bases and J 2 bases; bases outside gene matches: 3. The CDR3 length is 14 residues. CDR3: CASSARDRNYGYTF. CDR3 bases: TGTGCCAGCAGTGCCCGGGACAGGAACTATGGCTACACCTTC.

This clonotype came up many times. V gene TRBV29-1 combines with J gene TRBJ1-1; D is possibly TRBD1 (5 bases). CDR1 is SQVTM and CDR2 is ANQGSEA in the germline V gene. The CDR3 spans 11 residues. V lost 6 bases to trimming and J lost 10 bases, with 15 bases between them. Here the CDR3 DNA reads TGCAGCGTCGATCAGGGATTTGTAGCTTTCTTT. Protein product: CSVDQGFVAFF.

This clonotype has just one count. This chain connects TRBV27 to TRBJ1-1; 8 positions agree with TRBD1. In germline, CDR1 is MNHEY, CDR2 SMNVEV (reference sequence). V was pared by 11 bases and J by 3 bases, with 8 bases of the junction left unmatched. The CDR3 is made up of 13 amino acids. The CDR3 DNA sequence: TGTGCCCAAGGACAGGGTTGGGACACTGAAGCTTTCTTT. Amino acid sequence: CAQGQGWDTEAFF.

The sample holds a few counts of this clonotype. Here the CDR3 reads CASSPTGGRHGAFF. The CDR3 DNA reads TGTGCCAGCAGTCCTACAGGGGGGAGGCACGGAGCTTTCTTT. The V and J genes are TRBV5-4 and TRBJ1-1, with 8 bases aligning to TRBD1. The CDR3 sequence is 14 residues long. J was trimmed by 10 bases and V by 5 bases; bases with no gene match: 13. In germline, CDR1 is SGHNT, CDR2 YYREEE (reference sequence). The full variable domain, with the rest looked up from reference TRBV5-4 and TRBJ1-1, is ETGVTQSPTHLIKTRGQQVTLRCSSQSGHNTVSWYQQALGQGPQFIFQYYREEENGRGNFPPRFSGLQFPNYSSELNVNALELDDSALYLCASSPTGGRHGAFFGQGTRLTVV.

This clonotype was counted a few times. The rearrangement uses TRBV7-2 and TRBJ2-5, with TRBD2 matching over 8 bases. Germline loops: CDR1 SGHTA, CDR2 FQGNSA. V was clipped by 7 bases and J by 5 bases; unmatched bases: 9. The CDR3 extends over 14 amino acids. This CDR3 is CASTQGREVETQYF. CDR3 in DNA: TGTGCCAGCACCCAGGGGCGGGAGGTGGAGACCCAGTACTTC.

The chain carries TRBV29-1 and TRBJ1-1; no definite D call. Germline CDR1 and CDR2: SQVTM and ANQGSEA. The CDR3 contains 13 residues. Trimming cost V 2 bases and J 6 bases, with 13 bases left between them. The CDR3 DNA reads as TGCAGCGTTGAATCAATGGGAGGCTCTGAAGCTTTCTTT. Encoded protein: CSVESMGGSEAFF.

This chain connects TRBV29-1 to TRBJ1-1; TRBD1 matches 8 bases. Trimming at V came to 6 bases and at J to 5 bases, leaving 8 bases not matched to a gene. The length of the CDR3 is 13 residues. Germline lookup yields CDR1 SQVTM and CDR2 ANQGSEA. CDR3 amino acids: CSVRQGRWTEAFF. CDR3 coding DNA: TGCAGCGTCCGACAGGGGAGGTGGACTGAAGCTTTCTTT.

As to this clonotype: Possible read error: a much larger clone is one base away. The rearrangement links TRBV7-2 to TRBJ2-7; D is ambiguous. Germline loops: CDR1 SGHTA, CDR2 FQGNSA. The CDR3 runs to 9 residues. The CDR3 sequence is CAGSPQQYF. The CDR3, as DNA: TGTGCCGGCAGCCCCCAGCAGTACTTC.

The CDR3: CASSPGRYTEAFF. The DNA for the CDR3 is TGTGCCAGCTCACCGGGACGGTACACTGAAGCTTTCTTT. The chain joins TRBV7-9 to TRBJ1-1; tentatively, D is TRBD1 (5 bases). The CDR3 has 13 residues. V gave up 8 bases and J gave up 3 bases, with 13 bases separating them. CDR1 SEHNR and CDR2 FQNEAQ come from the germline V gene (reference sequence).

Only a few counts were recorded for this clonotype. V is TRBV9 and J is TRBJ1-2, with 10 bases fitting TRBD1. This CDR3 region has 16 residues. V shed 4 bases, J shed 4 bases, and the junction held 10 bases outside the gene matches. CDR1 and CDR2 (germline): SGDLS, YYNGEE. CDR3 sequence (DNA): TGTGCCAGCAGCCCCCTTGGGACAGGGGTTGGCTATGGCTACACCTTC. The encoded protein is CASSPLGTGVGYGYTF. Combining the CDR3 with reference TRBV9 and TRBJ1-2 gives the whole variable domain DSGVTQTPKHLITATGQRVTLRCSPRSGDLSVYWYQQSLDQGLQFLIQYYNGEERAKGNILERFSAQQFPDLHSELNLSSLELGDSALYFCASSPLGTGVGYGYTFGSGTRLTVV.

The V call is TRBV2, the J call TRBJ2-5; 12 bases match TRBD2. The CDR3 loop spans 16 amino acids. CDR1 SNHLY and CDR2 FYNNEI come from the germline V gene. The junction had 10 bases not matched to a gene; V was cut back by 6 bases and J by 5 bases. Here the CDR3 DNA reads TGTGCCAGCAGCTTGACTAGCGGGAGAGGAGAGGAGACCCAGTACTTC. It specifies CASSLTSGRGEETQYF. Full variable domain (rest looked up from reference TRBV2 and TRBJ2-5): EPEVTQTPSHQVTQMGQEVILRCVPISNHLYFYWYRQILGQKVEFLVSFYNNEISEKSEIFDDQFSVERPDGSNFTLKIRSTKLEDSAMYFCASSLTSGRGEETQYFGPGTRLLVL.

The rearrangement links TRBV20-1 to TRBJ2-5, with 9 bases identical to TRBD2. Germline values: CDR1 DFQATT, CDR2 SNEGSKA (reference sequence). This CDR3 contains 14 residues. Trimming cost V 0 bases and J 5 bases; bases outside gene matches: 4. CDR3 in DNA: TGCAGTGCTAGAGAGTCTAGCGGGGCCGAGACCCAGTACTTC. This encodes CSARESSGAETQYF.

This chain joins TRBV9 and TRBJ2-2; D is unresolved. Germline loops: CDR1 SGDLS, CDR2 YYNGEE. CDR3 length: 14 residues. The V end was cut by 0 bases, the J end by 1 base, with 4 bases between. CDR3 sequence reads: CASSVVQNTGELFF. The CDR3 region has the DNA TGTGCCAGCAGCGTAGTACAGAACACCGGGGAGCTGTTTTTT.

Details on this clonotype: Possible read error: a much larger clone is one base away. The V gene is TRBV2, the J gene TRBJ1-1; 9 nucleotides align to TRBD1. The length of the CDR3 is 13 residues. V dropped 5 bases and J dropped 12; count of bases not matched to a gene: 10. The germline V gene encodes CDR1 SNHLY and CDR2 FYNNEI. The CDR3 spells CASSLQGASETFF. The CDR3 nucleotides are TGTGCCAGCAGTTTACAGGGGGCAAGCGAGACTTTCTTT.